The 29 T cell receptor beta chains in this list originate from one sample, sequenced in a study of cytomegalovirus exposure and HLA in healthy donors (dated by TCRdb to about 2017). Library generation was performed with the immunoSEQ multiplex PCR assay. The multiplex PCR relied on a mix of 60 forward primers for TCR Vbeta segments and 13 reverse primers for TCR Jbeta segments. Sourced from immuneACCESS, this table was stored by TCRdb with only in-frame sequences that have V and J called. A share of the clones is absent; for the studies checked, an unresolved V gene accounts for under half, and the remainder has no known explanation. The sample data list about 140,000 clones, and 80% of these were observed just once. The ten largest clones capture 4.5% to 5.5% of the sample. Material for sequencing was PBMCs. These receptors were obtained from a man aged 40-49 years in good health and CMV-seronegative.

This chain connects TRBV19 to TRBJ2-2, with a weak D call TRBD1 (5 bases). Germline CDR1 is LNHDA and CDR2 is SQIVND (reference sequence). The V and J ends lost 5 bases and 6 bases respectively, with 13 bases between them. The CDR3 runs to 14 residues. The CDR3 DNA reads TGTGCCAGTAGTGCAAGGGGTGGATCCGGGGAGCTGTTTTTT. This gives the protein CASSARGGSGELFF.

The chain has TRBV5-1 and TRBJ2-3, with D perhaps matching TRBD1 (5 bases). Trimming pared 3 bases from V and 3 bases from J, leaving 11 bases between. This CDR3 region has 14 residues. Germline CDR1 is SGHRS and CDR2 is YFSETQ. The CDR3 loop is CASSSAPGTDTQYF. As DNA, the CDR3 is TGCGCCAGCAGCTCGGCTCCAGGGACAGATACGCAGTATTTT.

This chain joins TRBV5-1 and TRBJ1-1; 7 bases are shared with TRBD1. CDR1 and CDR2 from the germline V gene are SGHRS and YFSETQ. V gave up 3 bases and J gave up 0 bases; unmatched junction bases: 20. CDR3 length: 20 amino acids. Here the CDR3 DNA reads TGCGCCAGCAGCTACGGATTGGGTGGAGGGGGCGCCGCTTTGAACACTGAAGCTTTCTTT. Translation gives CASSYGLGGGGAALNTEAFF.

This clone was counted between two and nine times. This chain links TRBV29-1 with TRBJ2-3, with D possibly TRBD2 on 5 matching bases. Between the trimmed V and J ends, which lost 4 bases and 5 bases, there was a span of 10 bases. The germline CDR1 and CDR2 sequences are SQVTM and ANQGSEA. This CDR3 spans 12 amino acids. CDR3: CSVVGVIDTQYF. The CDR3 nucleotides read TGCAGCGTTGTCGGGGTTATAGATACGCAGTATTTT.

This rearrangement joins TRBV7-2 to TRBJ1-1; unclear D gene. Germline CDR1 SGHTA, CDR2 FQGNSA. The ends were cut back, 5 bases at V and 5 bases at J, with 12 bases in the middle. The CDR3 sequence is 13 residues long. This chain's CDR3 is CASSPSSATEAFF. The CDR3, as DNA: TGTGCCAGCAGCCCCTCGTCAGCGACTGAAGCTTTCTTT.

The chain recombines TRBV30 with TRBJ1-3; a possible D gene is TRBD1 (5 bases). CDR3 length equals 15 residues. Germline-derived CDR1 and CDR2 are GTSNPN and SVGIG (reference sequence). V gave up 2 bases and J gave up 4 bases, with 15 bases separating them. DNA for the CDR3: TGTGCCTGGAGTTCCGTTGACAGTTCCGGAAACACCATATATTTT. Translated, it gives CAWSSVDSSGNTIYF.

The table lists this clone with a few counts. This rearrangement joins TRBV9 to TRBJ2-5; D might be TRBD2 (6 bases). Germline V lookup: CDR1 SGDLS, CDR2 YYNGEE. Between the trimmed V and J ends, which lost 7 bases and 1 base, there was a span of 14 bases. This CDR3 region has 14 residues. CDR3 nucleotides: TGTGCCAGCTGTCCGGGCGGGGTCCAAGAGACCCAGTACTTC. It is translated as CASCPGGVQETQYF.

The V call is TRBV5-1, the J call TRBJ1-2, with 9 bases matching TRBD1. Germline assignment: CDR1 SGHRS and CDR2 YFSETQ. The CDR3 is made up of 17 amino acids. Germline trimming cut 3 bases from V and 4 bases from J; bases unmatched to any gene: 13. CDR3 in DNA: TGCGCCAGCAGCTCAGGCCGGATAACAGGGGGCGGCTATGGCTACACCTTC. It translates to CASSSGRITGGGYGYTF.

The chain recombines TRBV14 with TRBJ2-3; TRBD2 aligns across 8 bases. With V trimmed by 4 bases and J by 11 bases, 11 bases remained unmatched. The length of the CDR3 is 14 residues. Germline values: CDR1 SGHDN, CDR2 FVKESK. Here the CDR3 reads CASSPGIAGYRQYF. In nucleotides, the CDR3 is TGTGCCAGCAGCCCCGGGATAGCGGGGTATAGGCAGTATTTT.

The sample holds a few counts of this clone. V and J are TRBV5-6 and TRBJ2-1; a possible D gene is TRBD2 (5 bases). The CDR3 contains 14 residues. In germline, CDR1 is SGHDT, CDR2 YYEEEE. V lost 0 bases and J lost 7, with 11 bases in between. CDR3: CASSLAGFRNEQFF. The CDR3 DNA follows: TGTGCCAGCAGCTTGGCGGGGTTCAGGAATGAGCAGTTCTTC.

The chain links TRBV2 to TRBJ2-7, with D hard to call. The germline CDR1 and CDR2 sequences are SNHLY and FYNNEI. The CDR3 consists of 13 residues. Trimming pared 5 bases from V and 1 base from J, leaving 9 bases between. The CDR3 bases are TGTGCCAGCAGTTTTGGGCCTTCCTACGAGCAGTACTTC. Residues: CASSFGPSYEQYF.

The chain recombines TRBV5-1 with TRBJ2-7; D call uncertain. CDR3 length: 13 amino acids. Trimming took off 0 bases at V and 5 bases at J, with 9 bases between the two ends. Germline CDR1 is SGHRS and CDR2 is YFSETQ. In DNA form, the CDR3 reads TGCGCCAGCAGCTTGGTGCCAGCGAACGAGCAGTACTTC. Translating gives CASSLVPANEQYF.

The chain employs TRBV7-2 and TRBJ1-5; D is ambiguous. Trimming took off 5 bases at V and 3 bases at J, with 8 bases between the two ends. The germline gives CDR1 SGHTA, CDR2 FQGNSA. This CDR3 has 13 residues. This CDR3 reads CASSRGYNQPQHF. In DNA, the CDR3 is TGTGCCAGCAGCCGAGGGTACAATCAGCCCCAGCATTTT.

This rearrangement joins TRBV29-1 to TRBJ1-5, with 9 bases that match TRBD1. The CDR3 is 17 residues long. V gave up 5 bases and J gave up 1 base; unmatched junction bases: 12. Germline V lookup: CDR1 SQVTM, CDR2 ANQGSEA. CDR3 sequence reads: CSVTGGAGSVSNQPQHF. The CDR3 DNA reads TGCAGCGTTACAGGGGGCGCTGGCTCGGTGAGCAATCAGCCCCAGCATTTT.

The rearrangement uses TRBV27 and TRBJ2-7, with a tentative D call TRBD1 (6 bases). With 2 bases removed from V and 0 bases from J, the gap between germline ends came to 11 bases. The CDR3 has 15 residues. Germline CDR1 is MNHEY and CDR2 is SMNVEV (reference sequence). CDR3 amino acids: CASSLKTGYSYEQYF. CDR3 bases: TGTGCCAGCAGTTTAAAAACAGGGTACTCCTACGAGCAGTACTTC.

The DNA for the CDR3 is TGTGCCAGCAGCTTGACTATACTCACCGGGGAGCTGTTTTTT. Amino acid sequence: CASSLTILTGELFF. The chain combines TRBV7-3 with TRBJ2-2, with D perhaps TRBD2 (5 bases). The CDR3 consists of 14 residues. The V end lost 3 bases, the J end lost 4 bases, and 9 bases lay between the germline ends. Germline-derived CDR1 and CDR2 are SGHTA and FQGTGA.

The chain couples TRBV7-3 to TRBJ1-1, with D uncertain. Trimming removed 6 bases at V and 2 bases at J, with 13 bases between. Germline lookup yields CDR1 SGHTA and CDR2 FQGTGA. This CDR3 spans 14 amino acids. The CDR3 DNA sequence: TGTGCCAGCAGTTCCAGACAAGACAACACTGAAGCTTTCTTT. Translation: CASSSRQDNTEAFF.

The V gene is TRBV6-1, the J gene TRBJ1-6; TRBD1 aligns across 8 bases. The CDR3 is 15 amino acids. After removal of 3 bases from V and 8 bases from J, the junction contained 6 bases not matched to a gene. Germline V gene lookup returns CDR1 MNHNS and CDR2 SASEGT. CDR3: CASSDSDRVYSPLHF. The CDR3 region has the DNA TGTGCCAGCAGTGATTCGGACAGGGTATATTCACCCCTCCACTTT.

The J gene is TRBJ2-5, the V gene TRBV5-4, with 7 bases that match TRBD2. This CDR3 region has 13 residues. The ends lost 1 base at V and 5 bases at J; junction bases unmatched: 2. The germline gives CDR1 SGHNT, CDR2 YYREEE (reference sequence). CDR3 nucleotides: TGTGCCAGCAGCTTGTTGGGGGGGGAGACCCAGTACTTC. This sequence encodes CASSLLGGETQYF.

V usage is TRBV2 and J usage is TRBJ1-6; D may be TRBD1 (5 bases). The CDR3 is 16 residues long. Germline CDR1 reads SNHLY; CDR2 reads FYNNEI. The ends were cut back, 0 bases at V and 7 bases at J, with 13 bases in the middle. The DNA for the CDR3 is TGTGCCAGCAGTGAAGCAAGGGGAAGACCCAATTCACCCCTCCACTTT. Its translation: CASSEARGRPNSPLHF.

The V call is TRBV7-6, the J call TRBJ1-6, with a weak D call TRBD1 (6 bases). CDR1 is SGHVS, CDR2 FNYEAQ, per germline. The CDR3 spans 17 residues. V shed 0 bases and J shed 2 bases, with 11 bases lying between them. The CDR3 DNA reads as TGTGCCAGCAGCTTAGCGCATAGGGACACCTATAATTCACCCCTCCACTTT. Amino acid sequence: CASSLAHRDTYNSPLHF.

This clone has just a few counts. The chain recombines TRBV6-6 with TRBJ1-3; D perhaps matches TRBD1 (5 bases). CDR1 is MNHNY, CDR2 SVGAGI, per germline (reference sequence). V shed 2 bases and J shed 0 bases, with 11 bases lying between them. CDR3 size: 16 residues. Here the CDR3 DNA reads TGTGCCAGCAGTTACCTCCAGGGCCTCTCTGGAAACACCATATATTTT. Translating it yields CASSYLQGLSGNTIYF.

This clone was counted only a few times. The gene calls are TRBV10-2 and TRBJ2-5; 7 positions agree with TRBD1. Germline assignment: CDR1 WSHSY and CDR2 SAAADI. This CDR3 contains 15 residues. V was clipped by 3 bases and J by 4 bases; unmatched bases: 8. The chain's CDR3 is CASSDLGGWRETQYF. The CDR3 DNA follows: TGCGCCAGCAGTGATTTAGGGGGCTGGAGAGAGACCCAGTACTTC.

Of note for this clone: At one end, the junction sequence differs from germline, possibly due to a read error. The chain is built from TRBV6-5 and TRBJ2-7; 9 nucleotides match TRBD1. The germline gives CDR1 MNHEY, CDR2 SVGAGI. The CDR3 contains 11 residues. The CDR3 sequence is CASSNRDREDF. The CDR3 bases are TGTGCCAGCAGCAACCGGGACAGGGAAGACTTC.

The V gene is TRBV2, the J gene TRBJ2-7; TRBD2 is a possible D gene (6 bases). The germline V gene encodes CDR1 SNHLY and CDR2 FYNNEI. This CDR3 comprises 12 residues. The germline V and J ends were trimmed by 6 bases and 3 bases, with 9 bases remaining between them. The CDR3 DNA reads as TGTGCCAGCAGGGACGGGGGCTACGAGCAGTACTTC. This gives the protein CASRDGGYEQYF.

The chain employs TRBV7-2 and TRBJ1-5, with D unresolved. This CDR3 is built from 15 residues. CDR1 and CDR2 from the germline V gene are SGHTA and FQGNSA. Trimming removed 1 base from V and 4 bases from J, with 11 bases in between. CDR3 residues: CASSLVPQPNQPQHF. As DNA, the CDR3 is TGTGCCAGCAGCTTAGTACCACAGCCTAATCAGCCCCAGCATTTT.

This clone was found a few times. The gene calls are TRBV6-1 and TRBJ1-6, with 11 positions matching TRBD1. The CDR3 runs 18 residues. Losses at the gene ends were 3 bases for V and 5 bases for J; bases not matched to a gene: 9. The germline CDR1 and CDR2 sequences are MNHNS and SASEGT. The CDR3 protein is CASSDWDRGYSDNSPLHF. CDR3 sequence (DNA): TGTGCCAGCAGTGATTGGGACAGGGGGTACTCTGATAATTCACCCCTCCACTTT.

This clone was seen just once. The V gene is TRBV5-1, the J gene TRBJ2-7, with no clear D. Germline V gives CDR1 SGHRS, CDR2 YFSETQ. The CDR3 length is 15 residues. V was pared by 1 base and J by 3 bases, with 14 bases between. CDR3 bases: TGCGCCAGCAGCTTGAGCTCCTCAGGCATCTACGAGCAGTACTTC. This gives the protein CASSLSSSGIYEQYF.

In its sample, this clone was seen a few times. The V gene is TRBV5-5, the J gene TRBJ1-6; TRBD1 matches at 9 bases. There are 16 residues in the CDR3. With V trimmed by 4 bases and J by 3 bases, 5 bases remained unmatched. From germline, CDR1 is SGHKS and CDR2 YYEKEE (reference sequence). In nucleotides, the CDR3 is TGTGCCAGCAGCCCGCCGGACAGGGGCTATAATTCACCCCTCCACTTT. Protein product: CASSPPDRGYNSPLHF.